Below are 22 T cell receptor beta chains sequenced from a single sample in a study of blood T cell repertoires in COVID-19 (dated by TCRdb to between 2020 and 2021). To prepare the library, the immunoSEQ multiplex PCR assay was applied. As stored in TCRdb, this immuneACCESS dataset retains in-frame rearrangements with V and J assigned. A fraction of the clones does not appear; measured against another copy, unresolved V genes explain less than half of the discrepancy, and the remainder lacks a known reason. The sample has 40,000 to 50,000 clones on record, about 85% of them singletons. The leading ten clones occupy around 40% of the sample. The material sequenced was peripheral blood. Source of these receptors: a woman of 80 years or more with acute or convalescent COVID-19.

The chain employs TRBV28 and TRBJ2-7; D is unresolved. V lost 6 bases, J lost 0 bases, and 15 bases lay in between. Germline V gene lookup returns CDR1 MDHEN and CDR2 SYDVKM. The CDR3 is 15 residues long. The CDR3 spells CASRRSLSVSYEQYF. As DNA, the CDR3 is TGTGCCAGCAGGAGGTCACTGTCCGTCTCCTACGAGCAGTACTTC.

J is TRBJ1-2 and V is TRBV7-2; D not resolved. Germline V gene sequence: CDR1 SGHTA, CDR2 FQGNSA. The CDR3 totals 13 residues. Trimming removed 1 base at V and 7 bases at J, with 10 bases between. The CDR3 DNA sequence: TGTGCCAGCAGCTTAGAGGAGGTGGGTGGCTACACCTTC. Protein: CASSLEEVGGYTF.

The genes are TRBV30 and TRBJ1-5, with 11 positions matching TRBD1. The CDR3 runs 14 residues. V lost 2 bases and J lost 6; bases outside the gene matches: 3. From germline, CDR1 is GTSNPN and CDR2 SVGIG (reference sequence). The CDR3 DNA is TGTGCCTGGAGTACCGGGACAGGGGGTCAGCCCCAGCATTTT. Residues: CAWSTGTGGQPQHF.

The chain links TRBV12-3 or TRBV12-4 to TRBJ1-6, with D hard to call. This CDR3 has 13 residues. V gave up 5 bases and J gave up 7 bases, with 9 bases separating them. The CDR3 nucleotides read TGTGCCAGCAGTATCGCCCAGAATTCACCCCTCCACTTT. Translated: CASSIAQNSPLHF.

J is TRBJ2-2 and V is TRBV4-3, with 8 bases aligning to TRBD1. CDR1 and CDR2 (germline): LGHNA, YSLEER. The V and J ends lost 0 bases and 6 bases, in that order; junction bases with no gene match: 9. There are 17 residues in the CDR3. The CDR3 spells CASSQDPFRTGSGELFF. The CDR3, as DNA: TGCGCCAGCAGCCAAGACCCCTTCCGGACAGGGTCCGGGGAGCTGTTTTTT.

The chain recombines TRBV19 with TRBJ1-5, with 7 bases that match TRBD1. The V gene's germline CDR1 is LNHDA and CDR2 SQIVND (reference sequence). Trimming cost V 4 bases and J 4 bases; bases outside gene matches: 7. This CDR3 comprises 15 residues. CDR3 sequence: CASSREGAGNQPQHF. Written as DNA, the CDR3 is TGTGCCAGTAGTAGAGAGGGGGCAGGGAATCAGCCCCAGCATTTT.

V usage is TRBV24-1 and J usage is TRBJ1-2; unclear D gene. CDR3 length equals 11 residues. V lost 6 bases and J lost 4, with 5 bases in between. CDR1 and CDR2 from the germline V gene are KGHDR and SFDVKD. The chain's CDR3 is CATSNSYGYTF. CDR3 coding DNA: TGTGCCACCAGTAACAGCTATGGCTACACCTTC.

The V call is TRBV28, the J call TRBJ1-4; no clear D. The germline V and J ends were trimmed by 6 bases and 4 bases, with 24 bases remaining between them. Germline V gene lookup returns CDR1 MDHEN and CDR2 SYDVKM. The length of the CDR3 is 18 residues. In DNA form, the CDR3 reads TGTGCCAGCAGCCGGGGAGGGAGCAGTGGACGGATTAATGAAAAACTGTTTTTT. It codes for CASSRGGSSGRINEKLFF.

The V call is TRBV19, the J call TRBJ1-1; 10 nucleotides match TRBD1. Germline V CDR1 and CDR2: LNHDA, SQIVND (reference sequence). The length of the CDR3 is 14 residues. V was clipped by 6 bases and J by 6 bases; unmatched bases: 7. In nucleotides, the CDR3 is TGTGCCAGTAGCTCCCGGGACAGGGGATCTGAAGCTTTCTTT. This sequence encodes CASSSRDRGSEAFF.

A single count supports this clone. This chain joins TRBV7-8 and TRBJ2-7, with TRBD1 matching over 11 bases. The CDR3 contains 14 residues. From germline, CDR1 is SGHVS and CDR2 FQNEAQ. V lost 5 bases and J lost 3; bases outside the gene matches: 3. CDR3 loop: CASSEGTGGYEQYF. The CDR3 DNA reads TGTGCCAGCAGCGAAGGGACAGGGGGCTACGAGCAGTACTTC.

The rearrangement uses TRBV6-5 and TRBJ1-1, with 9 bases fitting TRBD1. The CDR3 covers 13 residues. V dropped 6 bases and J dropped 3; count of bases not matched to a gene: 2. The V gene's germline CDR1 is MNHEY and CDR2 SVGAGI. CDR3 amino acids: CASRWDRDTEAFF. The CDR3 region has the DNA TGTGCCAGCAGGTGGGACAGGGACACTGAAGCTTTCTTT.

The chain joins TRBV19 to TRBJ1-5; tentative D call: TRBD1 (5 bases). Germline CDR1 is LNHDA and CDR2 is SQIVND (reference sequence). The CDR3 covers 15 residues. V gave up 3 bases and J gave up 4 bases, with 13 bases separating them. CDR3 amino acids: CASSMGRGRNQPQHF. The CDR3 DNA follows: TGTGCCAGTAGTATGGGCCGGGGGAGGAATCAGCCCCAGCATTTT.

The rearrangement joins TRBV30 to TRBJ1-2; 8 bases line up with TRBD1. J was trimmed by 3 bases and V by 6 bases; bases with no gene match: 12. This CDR3 comprises 15 residues. CDR1 is GTSNPN, CDR2 SVGIG, per germline (reference sequence). CDR3 loop: CACRRMDRVDYGYTF. The CDR3 coding sequence is TGTGCCTGCCGCAGGATGGACAGGGTGGACTATGGCTACACCTTC.

Only one count was recorded for this clone. The CDR3 spells CASSLTRGLNTGELFF. DNA of the CDR3: TGTGCCAGCAGCCTTACCAGGGGGTTGAACACCGGGGAGCTGTTTTTT. The chain employs TRBV3-1 (or the pseudogene TRBV3-2) and TRBJ2-2; 7 bases map to TRBD1. V shed 4 bases and J 1 base; nucleotides not matched to a gene: 6. Germline-derived CDR1 and CDR2 are LGHDT and YNNKEL (reference sequence). The length of the CDR3 is 16 residues.

This chain joins TRBV19 and TRBJ1-5, with D uncertain. The ends were cut back, 5 bases at V and 1 base at J, with 12 bases in the middle. The CDR3 extends over 15 amino acids. Germline V lookup: CDR1 LNHDA, CDR2 SQIVND (reference sequence). CDR3 coding DNA: TGTGCCAGTAGTTTGACATCAGAAAGCAATCAGCCCCAGCATTTT. Translated, it gives CASSLTSESNQPQHF.

Regarding this clone: The sample contains more than one DNA sequence encoding this CDR3. The CDR3 protein is CASSVSGDTDTQYF. The DNA of the CDR3 is TGTGCCAGCAGCGTATCGGGGGACACAGATACGCAGTATTTT. V is TRBV9 and J is TRBJ2-3; a weak D match, TRBD2 (6 bases). Germline V gene sequence: CDR1 SGDLS, CDR2 YYNGEE. Trimming stripped 1 base from V and 2 bases from J, with 8 bases between. The CDR3 loop spans 14 amino acids.

This clone was detected once. This chain links TRBV2 with TRBJ1-6; the D gene is possibly TRBD1 (5 bases). V dropped 5 bases and J dropped 4 bases, with 12 bases sitting between them. From germline, CDR1 is SNHLY and CDR2 FYNNEI. The CDR3 has 15 residues. This CDR3 reads CASSLTDSYNSPLHF. CDR3 nucleotides: TGTGCCAGCAGTCTGACAGATTCATATAATTCACCCCTCCACTTT.

V gene TRBV7-9 combines with J gene TRBJ1-3; 7 bases are shared with TRBD1. Per the germline V gene, CDR1 is SEHNR and CDR2 is FQNEAQ (reference sequence). Germline trimming cut 4 bases from V and 4 bases from J; bases unmatched to any gene: 7. CDR3 length: 15 amino acids. CDR3 sequence reads: CASSSYRGPGNTIYF. The CDR3 DNA sequence: TGTGCCAGCAGCTCCTACAGGGGACCCGGAAACACCATATATTTT.

The J gene is TRBJ1-2, the V gene TRBV6-5; no clear D. From germline, CDR1 is MNHEY and CDR2 SVGAGI. The germline V and J ends were trimmed by 6 bases and 3 bases, with 8 bases remaining between them. This CDR3 is 12 amino acids long. CDR3 region: CASRLTDYGYTF. CDR3 nucleotides: TGTGCCAGCAGGCTTACAGACTATGGCTACACCTTC.

The rearrangement joins TRBV6-5 to TRBJ2-7, with TRBD2 identical over 10 bases. The V and J ends lost 10 bases and 2 bases, in that order; junction bases with no gene match: 5. Germline CDR1 and CDR2: MNHEY and SVGAGI. The length of the CDR3 is 13 residues. CDR3 in amino acids: CATRTSGTYEQYF. The CDR3 nucleotides read TGTGCCACCCGGACTAGCGGAACCTACGAGCAGTACTTC.

The V call is TRBV25-1, the J call TRBJ1-5; 8 positions agree with TRBD1. The trim removed 4 bases at V and 7 bases at J, leaving 6 bases unmatched. CDR1 is MGHDK, CDR2 SYGVNS, per germline. The CDR3 has 14 residues. The CDR3 protein is CASSATGEGQPQHF. Here the CDR3 DNA reads TGTGCCAGCAGTGCGACAGGGGAAGGCCAGCCCCAGCATTTT.

The rearrangement joins TRBV2 to TRBJ2-3; TRBD2 aligns across 9 bases. Losses at the gene ends were 2 bases for V and 1 base for J; bases not matched to a gene: 10. CDR3 size: 18 residues. Looked up from germline, CDR1 is SNHLY and CDR2 is FYNNEI. CDR3 DNA: TGTGCCAGCAGTGAATGGAGCGATAGCGGGGGACGCACAGATACGCAGTATTTT. Its protein product is CASSEWSDSGGRTDTQYF.